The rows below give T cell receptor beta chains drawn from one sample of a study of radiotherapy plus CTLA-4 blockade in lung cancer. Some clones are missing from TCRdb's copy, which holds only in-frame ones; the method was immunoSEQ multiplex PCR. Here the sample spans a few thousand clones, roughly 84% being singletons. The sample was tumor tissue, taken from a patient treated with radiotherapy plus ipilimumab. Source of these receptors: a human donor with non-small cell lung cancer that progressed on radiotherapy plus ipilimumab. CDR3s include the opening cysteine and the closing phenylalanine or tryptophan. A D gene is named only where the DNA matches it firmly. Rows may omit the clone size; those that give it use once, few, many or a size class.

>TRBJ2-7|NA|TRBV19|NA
CASQKNGGNEQYF
TGTGCCAGCCAGAAAAACGGGGGCAACGAGCAGTACTTC
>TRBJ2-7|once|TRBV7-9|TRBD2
CASSLVISGTYEQYF
TGTGCCAGCAGCTTAGTGATTAGCGGGACCTACGAGCAGTACTTC
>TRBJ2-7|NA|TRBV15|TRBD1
CAISRDQGAYEQYF
TGTGCCATCAGCAGAGATCAGGGGGCCTACGAGCAGTACTTC
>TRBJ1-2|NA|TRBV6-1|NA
CASSEARRANYGYTF
TGTGCCAGCAGTGAAGCCCGCAGGGCTAACTATGGCTACACCTTC
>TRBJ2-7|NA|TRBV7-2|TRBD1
CASSPSGQGARYEQYF
TGTGCCAGCAGCCCTTCCGGACAGGGGGCGCGGTACGAGCAGTACTTC
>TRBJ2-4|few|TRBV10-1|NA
CASSAGPSGIQYF
TGCGCCAGCTCAGCCGGTCCGTCGGGCATTCAGTACTTC
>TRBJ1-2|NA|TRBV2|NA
CASSSEQGNYGYTF
TGTGCCAGCAGTAGCGAGCAGGGAAACTATGGCTACACCTTC
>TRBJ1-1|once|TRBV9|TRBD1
CASSISDRVVVPAFF
TGTGCCAGCAGCATTTCCGACAGGGTAGTAGTTCCAGCTTTCTTT
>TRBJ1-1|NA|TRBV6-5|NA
CASSYGRFTPNTEAFF
TGTGCCAGCAGTTACGGCAGGTTTACCCCGAACACTGAAGCTTTCTTT
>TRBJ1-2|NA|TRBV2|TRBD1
CASSRDRGYYGYTF
TGTGCCAGCTCCAGGGACAGGGGGTACTATGGCTACACCTTC
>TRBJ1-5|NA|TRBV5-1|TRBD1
CASSTGQQNQPQHF
TGCGCCAGCAGCACGGGACAGCAGAATCAGCCCCAGCATTTT
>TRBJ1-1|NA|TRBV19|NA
CASRGGPGAMNTEAFF
TGTGCCAGTCGTGGTGGACCAGGGGCCATGAACACTGAAGCTTTCTTT
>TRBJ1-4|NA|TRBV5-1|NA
CASSLTQGNEKLFF
TGCGCCAGCAGCTTGACGCAGGGTAACGAAAAACTGTTTTTT
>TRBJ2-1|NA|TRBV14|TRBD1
CASSQSYFDREIEQFF
TGTGCCAGCAGCCAAAGTTACTTTGACAGGGAGATTGAGCAGTTCTTC
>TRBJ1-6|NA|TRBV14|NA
CASSQDENNSPLHF
TGTGCCAGCAGCCAAGACGAGAATAATTCACCCCTCCACTTT
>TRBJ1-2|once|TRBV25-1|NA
CASRWGYGYTF
TGTGCCAGCAGATGGGGCTATGGCTACACCTTC
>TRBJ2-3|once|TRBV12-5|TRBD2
CASGLGVAGSTDTQYF
TGTGCTAGTGGTTTAGGAGTAGCGGGGAGCACAGATACGCAGTATTTT
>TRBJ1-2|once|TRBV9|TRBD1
CASSVDGTGGNIPYGYTF
TGTGCCAGCAGCGTAGATGGGACAGGGGGCAATATTCCCTATGGCTACACCTTT
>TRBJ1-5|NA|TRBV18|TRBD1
CASSLLRTGTRNQPQHF
TGTGCCAGCTCACTCCTGCGGACAGGGACGCGCAATCAGCCCCAGCATTTT
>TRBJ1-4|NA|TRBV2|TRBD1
CASRIQGLVEKLFF
TGTGCCAGCAGGATACAGGGGTTAGTCGAAAAACTGTTTTTT
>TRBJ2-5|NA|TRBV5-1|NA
CASSLQETQYF
TGCGCCAGCAGCTTACAAGAGACCCAGTACTTC
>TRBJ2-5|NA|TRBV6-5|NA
CASSYSTAQETQYF
TGTGCCAGCAGTTACTCGACAGCCCAAGAGACCCAGTACTTC
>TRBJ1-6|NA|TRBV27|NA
CASSFWQGGSPLHF
TGTGCCAGCAGTTTTTGGCAGGGCGGGTCACCCCTCCACTTT
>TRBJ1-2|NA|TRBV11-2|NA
CASSLGSGGKGNYGYTF
TGTGCCAGCAGCTTAGGATCCGGGGGCAAGGGTAACTATGGCTACACCTTC
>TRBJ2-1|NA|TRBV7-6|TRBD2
CASSRRTSGAGEQFF
TGTGCCAGCAGCCGGAGAACTAGCGGGGCCGGAGAGCAGTTCTTC
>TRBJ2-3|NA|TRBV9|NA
CASSVEGFTDTQYF
TGTGCCAGCAGCGTAGAAGGGTTCACAGATACGCAGTATTTT
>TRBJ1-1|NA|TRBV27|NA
CASSVGGGNTEAFF
TGTGCCAGCAGCGTTGGGGGTGGCAACACTGAAGCTTTCTTT
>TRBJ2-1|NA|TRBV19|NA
CASRPGGVDHNEQFF
TGTGCCAGTAGGCCGGGGGGCGTCGATCACAATGAGCAGTTCTTC
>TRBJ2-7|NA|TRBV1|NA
CTSSLRVGGVYEQYF
TGCACCAGCAGCCTCCGCGTCGGGGGGGTCTACGAGCAGTACTTC
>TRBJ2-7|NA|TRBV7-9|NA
CASNGGSYEQYF
TGTGCCAGCAATGGCGGCTCCTACGAGCAGTACTTC
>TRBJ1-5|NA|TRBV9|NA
CASSVVGEGPNQPQHF
TGTGCCAGCAGCGTAGTGGGAGAGGGGCCCAATCAGCCCCAGCATTTT
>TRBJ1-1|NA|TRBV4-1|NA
CASSQDPGQAYTEAFF
TGCGCCAGCAGCCAAGACCCGGGACAAGCCTACACTGAAGCTTTCTTT
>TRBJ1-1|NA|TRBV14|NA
CASSQDSVNTEAFF
TGTGCCAGCAGCCAAGATTCGGTGAACACTGAAGCTTTCTTT
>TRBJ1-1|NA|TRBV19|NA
CASSITGRTEAFF
TGTGCCAGTAGTATAACGGGGCGAACTGAAGCTTTCTTT
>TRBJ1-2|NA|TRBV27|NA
CASSPGTYGYTF
TGTGCCAGCAGCCCGGGAACCTATGGCTACACCTTC
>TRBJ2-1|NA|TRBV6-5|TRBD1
CASSYSDRSDEQFF
TGTGCCAGCAGTTATTCGGACAGGTCGGATGAGCAGTTCTTC
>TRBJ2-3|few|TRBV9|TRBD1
CASSPGGQTDTQYF
TGTGCCAGCAGCCCTGGGGGACAGACAGATACGCAGTATTTT
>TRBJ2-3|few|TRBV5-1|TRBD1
CASSWWGQGGGETDTQYF
TGCGCCAGCAGCTGGTGGGGACAGGGGGGCGGGGAGACAGATACGCAGTATTTT
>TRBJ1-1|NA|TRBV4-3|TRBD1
CASSPTGTGGGEAFF
TGCGCCAGCAGCCCAACCGGGACAGGGGGAGGTGAAGCTTTCTTT
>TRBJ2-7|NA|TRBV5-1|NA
CASSSKSDGYEQYF
TGCGCCAGCAGCAGCAAGTCTGACGGCTACGAGCAGTACTTC
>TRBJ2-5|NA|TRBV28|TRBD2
CASSFTSGNQETQYF
TGTGCCAGCAGTTTTACTAGCGGGAACCAAGAGACCCAGTACTTC
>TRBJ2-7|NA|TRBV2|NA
CASNLVDEQYF
TGTGCCAGCAATTTAGTGGACGAGCAGTACTTC
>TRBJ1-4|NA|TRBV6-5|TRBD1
CASRTLTGINEKLFF
TGTGCCAGCAGAACCCTGACAGGGATAAATGAAAAACTGTTTTTT
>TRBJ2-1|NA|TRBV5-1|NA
CASSTYPGHHYNEQFF
TGCGCCAGCAGCACCTACCCGGGACACCACTACAATGAGCAGTTCTTC
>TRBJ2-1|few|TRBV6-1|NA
CASNPRGGNEQFF
TGTGCCAGCAACCCCAGGGGCGGCAATGAGCAGTTCTTC